This section outlines one T cell receptor (beta chain) sequence together with its context. Antigen specificity is unknown. This record belongs to a study of blood T cells in healthy people across ages. Study results and limitations: Expanded clonotype shifts may have been confounded, as the donors had an unknown CMV status. Unsorted PBMCs blocked a conclusive comparison of naive and antigen-experienced cells.

Germline V gene sequence: CDR1 DFQATT, CDR2 SNEGSKA (reference sequence). The length of the CDR3 is 13 residues. Sample-barcoded 5' priming and a J-beta primer mix drove a second PCR of about 7 to 11 cycles. TCRdb ran MiXCR on the 5' RACE reads and lists one entry per CDR3 protein. The data contain about 800,000 distinct CDR3 sequences, roughly 25% of them singletons. Separately, the same data were catalogued under a study of T cells of mothers and their children. This second study says: Reverse transcription into cDNA received all extracted RNA, at around 1.4 ug per 15 ul. Maternal samples each gave over 8 million TCR beta CDR3 reads, and child samples 2.5 million to 3.5 million each.

The V gene is TRBV20-1, the J gene TRBJ2-1; TRBD2 is a possible D gene (6 bases). Judging by the DNA end, TRBJ2-7 fits better; the J call may be wrong. Input material: blood. This receptor was identified in a boy aged 10-17 years in good health. As DNA, the CDR3 is TGCAGTGCTAGGGCGGACTATACCTACGAGCAGTACTTC. Translation: CSARADYTYEQYF.